The present T cell receptor (beta chain) was sequenced within a study of blood T cell repertoires in COVID-19. At the level of the study: Collection of acute and convalescent COVID-19 samples took place in the United States, Italy and Spain. T cells, B-cell-depleted T cells, or PBMCs provided the cDNA or gDNA that served as material.

Only a few counts were recorded for this clone. In the original processing: Amplification from reference gene primers served as the basis for estimated nucleated cell counts. Produced via immunoSEQ multiplex PCR; TCRdb's table is partial and in-frame only. The V and J calls and clone size are taken from that table; D and trimming were inferred from the DNA. The data hold 45,000 to 60,000 clones, with 90% observed a single time. There are 15 residues in the CDR3. From germline, CDR1 is SGHAT and CDR2 FQNNGV. After removal of 1 base from V and 5 bases from J, the junction contained 3 bases not matched to a gene.

The chain employs TRBV11-2 and TRBJ2-7, with TRBD1 matching 12 bases. The sample consisted of peripheral blood. This TCR was sampled from a man in his fifties or sixties with acute or convalescent COVID-19. The CDR3 loop is CASSLGGTGGDEQYF. CDR3 DNA sequence: TGTGCCAGCAGCTTAGGAGGGACAGGGGGCGACGAGCAGTACTTC.